The following is a T cell receptor (beta chain) sequence with its context. Germline assignment: CDR1 MNHEY and CDR2 SVGAGI. This CDR3 is built from 15 residues. Germline trimming cut 5 bases from V and 3 bases from J; bases unmatched to any gene: 5. This sample stems from a study of blood T cell repertoires in COVID-19. Methods used by the authors: From reference gene primer amplification, estimates of nucleated cell counts were derived. The assay was immunoSEQ multiplex PCR, and TCRdb's table has in-frame clones only and misses some. V, J and clone size derive from that table, while D and trimming were established from the DNA sequence. The sample consists of about 50,000 clones, roughly 84% of them appearing once.

The source is a woman aged 60-75 years with acute or convalescent COVID-19. Sample: peripheral blood. The gene calls are TRBV6-5 and TRBJ2-1; 9 bases line up with TRBD2. CDR3 amino acids: CASSPRTSDYNEQFF. CDR3 DNA: TGTGCCAGCAGTCCGCGGACTAGCGACTACAATGAGCAGTTCTTC.